This entry is about one TCR beta chain. Its specificity is unknown. Sequence at one end of the junction differs from germline and may be a read error. The data belong to a study of cytomegalovirus exposure and HLA in healthy donors. General study findings and limits: Segments of the TCR beta V type were, in most cases, productive about 90% or about 30% of the time in an earlier analysis.

CDR3 length equals 15 residues. From germline, CDR1 is LNHDA and CDR2 SQIVND (reference sequence). PCR was performed using 60 Vbeta and 13 Jbeta primers. Assay: immunoSEQ multiplex PCR; the TCRdb copy retains only in-frame clones and omits some. The table records about 90,000 clones, just under 70% of them present only once. Sequenced input: PBMCs. V and J are TRBV19 and TRBJ1-5; D is possibly TRBD1 (5 bases). This clonotype was obtained from a woman aged 45 to 65 in good health and CMV-seropositive. DNA of the CDR3: TGTGCCGGTAGTCCCCTTAGGGGCATCAATCAGCCCCAGCATTTT. This gives the protein CAGSPLRGINQPQHF.